A single sample gave rise to the 23 T cell receptor beta chains below, sequenced in a study of CD8 T cells in Susac syndrome. RNA totalling roughly 0.45 to 1 ug underwent reverse transcription with random hexamers. MiXCR, run by TCRdb on the immunoSEQ multiplex PCR reads, gives a single entry per CDR3 protein. The sample lists roughly 140,000 distinct CDR3 sequences, roughly 95% occurring once. The sequencing input was CD8+ T cells from PBMCs. The receptor source for this set is a human donor with multiple sclerosis.

The gene calls are TRBV27 and TRBJ2-1; 9 bases match TRBD2. CDR1 is MNHEY, CDR2 SMNVEV, per germline (reference sequence). Trimming removed 3 bases from V and 3 bases from J; junction bases left unmatched: 3. The CDR3 sequence is 15 residues long. CDR3 sequence: CASSLLAGYYNEQFF. Here the CDR3 DNA reads TGTGCCAGCAGTTTGCTAGCGGGGTACTACAATGAGCAGTTCTTC.

This chain joins TRBV20-1 and TRBJ2-1; D call uncertain. The CDR3 runs 13 residues. Germline V gene lookup returns CDR1 DFQATT and CDR2 SNEGSKA (reference sequence). The V end was cut by 6 bases, the J end by 2 bases, with 11 bases between. The CDR3 DNA sequence: TGCAGTGCCCGCTCAGGTACCTACAATGAGCAGTTCTTC. This sequence encodes CSARSGTYNEQFF.

The chain carries TRBV27 and TRBJ1-3; D is unclear. The V gene lost 2 bases and the J gene lost 0 bases, with 11 bases spanning the gap. The CDR3 is 16 amino acids. The V gene's germline CDR1 is MNHEY and CDR2 SMNVEV (reference sequence). The CDR3 DNA is TGTGCCAGCAGTTTAACCCTGCCAGTCTCTGGAAACACCATATATTTT. It translates to CASSLTLPVSGNTIYF.

The gene calls are TRBV20-1 and TRBJ2-7, with a weak D call TRBD2 (7 bases). CDR1 DFQATT and CDR2 SNEGSKA come from the germline V gene (reference sequence). The CDR3 covers 11 residues. The CDR3 DNA reads as TGCAGGGAGGGGGGGAACTACGAGCAGTACGTC. Translated, it gives CREGGNYEQYV.

The V gene is TRBV7-9, the J gene TRBJ2-1; no reliable D call. Trimming cost V 0 bases and J 9 bases, with 27 bases left between them. The CDR3 has 19 amino acids. The germline V gene has CDR1 SEHNR and CDR2 FQNEAQ (reference sequence). The CDR3 loop is CASSLAPTTTFTSGGEQFF. In DNA form, the CDR3 reads TGTGCCAGCAGCTTAGCTCCGACCACCACTTTCACATCAGGCGGTGAGCAGTTCTTC. Full variable domain (outside the CDR3, taken from reference TRBV7-9 and TRBJ2-1): DTGVSQNPRHKITKRGQNVTFRCDPISEHNRLYWYRQTLGQGPEFLTYFQNEAQLEKSRLLSDRFSAERPKGSFSTLEIQRTEQGDSAMYLCASSLAPTTTFTSGGEQFFGPGTRLTVL.

The CDR3 DNA reads TGCAGTGCTAGAGATATGAAGAGCTCCTATAATTCACCCCTCCACTTT. This gives the protein CSARDMKSSYNSPLHF. The rearrangement links TRBV20-1 to TRBJ1-6; no clear D. This CDR3 has 16 amino acids. The V end was cut by 0 bases, the J end by 0 bases, with 9 bases between. Per the germline V gene, CDR1 is DFQATT and CDR2 is SNEGSKA (reference sequence).

V gene TRBV6-5 combines with J gene TRBJ2-1; D gene ambiguous. Germline V gives CDR1 MNHEY, CDR2 SVGAGI. Trimming stripped 2 bases from V and 8 bases from J, with 7 bases between. This CDR3 is 12 amino acids long. CDR3 coding DNA: TGTGCCAGCAGTTACGGTTTGGATGAGCAGTTCTTC. Protein sequence: CASSYGLDEQFF.

The chain links TRBV14 to TRBJ2-7; tentatively, D is TRBD2 (6 bases). Trimming removed 1 base at V and 6 bases at J, with 13 bases between. This CDR3 spans 14 amino acids. CDR1 is SGHDN, CDR2 FVKESK, per germline. CDR3 sequence reads: CASSQVGGAVEQYF. CDR3 DNA sequence: TGTGCCAGCAGCCAAGTAGGAGGGGCGGTCGAGCAGTACTTC.

V gene TRBV15 combines with J gene TRBJ2-5; possibly TRBD1 or TRBD2 for D (6 bases each). The CDR3 has 16 amino acids. Trimming took 3 bases from V and 5 from J, leaving 19 bases between them. Germline-derived CDR1 and CDR2 are LNHNV and YYDKDF (reference sequence). CDR3 loop: CATSSPGVGGRETQYF. DNA for the CDR3: TGTGCCACCAGCAGCCCAGGGGTGGGGGGCAGGGAGACCCAGTACTTC.

V is TRBV5-1 and J is TRBJ1-2; D remains unclear. This CDR3 has 14 residues. Germline assignment: CDR1 SGHRS and CDR2 YFSETQ. The V end lost 2 bases, the J end lost 4 bases, and 12 bases lay between the germline ends. The CDR3, as DNA: TGCGCCAGCAGCTTAGACCGGGCCTCCTATGGCTACACCTTC. This translates into CASSLDRASYGYTF. Filled out from reference TRBV5-1 and TRBJ1-2, the complete variable domain reads KAGVTQTPRYLIKTRGQQVTLSCSPISGHRSVSWYQQTPGQGLQFLFEYFSETQRNKGNFPGRFSGRQFSNSRSEMNVSTLELGDSALYLCASSLDRASYGYTFGSGTRLTVV.

The chain couples TRBV27 to TRBJ2-5; 9 nucleotides agree with TRBD2. The trim removed 3 bases at V and 5 bases at J, leaving 10 bases unmatched. Germline V gene lookup returns CDR1 MNHEY and CDR2 SMNVEV (reference sequence). There are 16 residues in the CDR3. CDR3 residues: CASSLVAGARGETQYF. DNA for the CDR3: TGTGCCAGCAGTTTGGTAGCGGGGGCCCGCGGGGAGACCCAGTACTTC.

This chain connects TRBV7-6 to TRBJ2-5; weak D call: TRBD2 (6 bases). Trimming took off 5 bases at V and 5 bases at J, with 15 bases between the two ends. Germline V lookup: CDR1 SGHVS, CDR2 FNYEAQ. The CDR3 extends over 14 amino acids. CDR3 protein: CASSLDPAGETQYF. For the CDR3, the DNA is TGTGCCAGCAGCCTAGATCCCGCGGGGGAGACCCAGTACTTC.

V and J are TRBV9 and TRBJ1-1, with 11 bases matching TRBD1. Unmatched junction bases numbered 11, after V lost 4 bases and J lost 3 bases. Germline V CDR1 and CDR2: SGDLS, YYNGEE. The CDR3 runs 17 residues. The CDR3 nucleotides read TGTGCCAGCAGCCCCGGACAGGGGGCGGCGGGGGACACTGAAGCTTTCTTT. Translation: CASSPGQGAAGDTEAFF.

The sample holds a few counts of this clonotype. V and J are TRBV29-1 and TRBJ2-3; 7 nucleotides agree with TRBD1. Germline V gives CDR1 SQVTM, CDR2 ANQGSEA. V lost 7 bases, J lost 2 bases, and 6 bases stayed unmatched. The length of the CDR3 is 13 residues. The DNA for the CDR3 is TGCAGCGCCGAAGGGGGCTTCACAGATACGCAGTATTTT. Translation: CSAEGGFTDTQYF.

The chain couples TRBV6-6 to TRBJ2-5; perhaps TRBD1 as D (6 bases). Germline CDR1 and CDR2: MNHNY and SVGAGI (reference sequence). V shed 10 bases and J shed 5 bases, with 11 bases lying between them. CDR3 length equals 11 residues. CDR3 loop: CATNRAETQYF. The DNA of the CDR3 is TGTGCCACAAACAGGGCGGAGACCCAGTACTTC.

The gene calls are TRBV5-1 and TRBJ2-7; 9 nucleotides line up with TRBD1. V lost 4 bases, J lost 5 bases, and 7 bases stayed unmatched. Looked up from germline, CDR1 is SGHRS and CDR2 is YFSETQ. This CDR3 spans 14 amino acids. DNA for the CDR3: TGCGCCAGCAGCCAACAGGGGGCCCGGAACGAGCAGTACTTC. It translates to CASSQQGARNEQYF. The full variable domain, in which reference TRBV5-1 and TRBJ2-7 provide the parts outside the CDR3, is KAGVTQTPRYLIKTRGQQVTLSCSPISGHRSVSWYQQTPGQGLQFLFEYFSETQRNKGNFPGRFSGRQFSNSRSEMNVSTLELGDSALYLCASSQQGARNEQYFGPGTRLTVT.

The chain couples TRBV9 to TRBJ2-7; D is perhaps TRBD1 or TRBD2 (5 bases each). CDR1 and CDR2 (germline): SGDLS, YYNGEE. Trimming removed 7 bases at V and 3 bases at J, with 20 bases between. This CDR3 has 15 amino acids. The CDR3 nucleotides read TGTGCCAGCGCCTCGTGGGGACCAGTATTCTACGAGCAGTACGTC. Its translation: CASASWGPVFYEQYV.

The J gene is TRBJ1-1, the V gene TRBV29-1; TRBD1 is a possible D gene (6 bases). Per the germline V gene, CDR1 is SQVTM and CDR2 is ANQGSEA. The CDR3 covers 15 residues. V was pared by 5 bases and J by 7 bases, with 23 bases between. CDR3 region: CSVPSRGLNTVEAFF. CDR3 DNA sequence: TGCAGCGTTCCCTCCAGGGGATTAAACACTGTTGAAGCTTTCTTT. Together with reference TRBV29-1 and TRBJ1-1, the CDR3 gives the full variable domain: SAVISQKPSRDICQRGTSLTIQCQVDSQVTMMFWYRQQPGQSLTLIATANQGSEATYESGFVIDKFPISRPNLTFSTLTVSNMSPEDSSIYLCSVPSRGLNTVEAFFGQGTRLTVV.

In this sample, this clonotype turned up a few times. A junction boundary mismatches the germline segment, possibly from a read error. The chain uses TRBV7-6 and TRBJ2-3, with D unresolved. The CDR3 sequence is 14 residues long. The V gene's germline CDR1 is SGHVS and CDR2 FNYEAQ. This chain's CDR3 is CASSFGRPTDTQYF. CDR3 DNA: TGTGCTAGCAGCTTCGGCAGGCCCACAGATACGCAGTATTTT.

The V call is TRBV30, the J call TRBJ2-1, with D perhaps TRBD2 (6 bases). This CDR3 has 13 residues. Germline-derived CDR1 and CDR2 are GTSNPN and SVGIG (reference sequence). In DNA form, the CDR3 reads TGTGCTTGGTCCGGGAGCTCCTACAATGAGCAGTTCTTC. It codes for CAWSGSSYNEQFF.

This chain uses TRBV7-9 with TRBJ1-5; no clear D. V dropped 1 base and J dropped 7 bases, with 14 bases sitting between them. Looked up from germline, CDR1 is SEHNR and CDR2 is FQNEAQ (reference sequence). The CDR3 has 15 amino acids. The CDR3 is CASSLDGRGSQPQHF. The CDR3 DNA follows: TGTGCCAGCAGCTTAGACGGACGCGGGAGCCAGCCCCAGCATTTT.

This chain links TRBV20-1 with TRBJ1-5, with D unclear. CDR1 and CDR2 from the germline V gene are DFQATT and SNEGSKA (reference sequence). The V end was cut by 5 bases, the J end by 0 bases, with 11 bases between. CDR3 length equals 14 residues. The CDR3 bases are TGCAGTGCTCTCTCGGGGTATAGCAATCAGCCCCAGCATTTT. Its protein is CSALSGYSNQPQHF.

This clonotype was seen a few times. The V call is TRBV9, the J call TRBJ2-2; D remains ambiguous. Germline CDR1 and CDR2: SGDLS and YYNGEE. CDR3 size: 11 residues. V was clipped by 3 bases and J by 5 bases, with 2 bases between them. The CDR3: CASSATGELFF. The CDR3 DNA sequence: TGTGCCAGCAGCGCTACCGGGGAGCTGTTTTTT. Complete variable domain (other parts from reference TRBV9 and TRBJ2-2): DSGVTQTPKHLITATGQRVTLRCSPRSGDLSVYWYQQSLDQGLQFLIQYYNGEERAKGNILERFSAQQFPDLHSELNLSSLELGDSALYFCASSATGELFFGEGSRLTVL.